This T cell receptor beta chain was observed in a study of cytomegalovirus exposure and HLA in healthy donors. Study-level points and caveats: Earlier analysis looked at TCR beta V segments, and most were productive about 90% or about 30% of the time.

The study sampled nominally healthy donors, though unrecorded immune exposures were likely. A multiplex PCR was run with 60 Vbeta primers and 13 Jbeta primers. Measured with immunoSEQ multiplex PCR; TCRdb has only the in-frame clones, and not every one. This table has roughly 140,000 clones, roughly 73% appearing once. This CDR3 comprises 15 residues. CDR1 and CDR2 from the germline V gene are LNHNV and YYDKDF (reference sequence). V was clipped by 0 bases and J by 0 bases, with 9 bases between them. In regard to this clone: Its antigen is undetermined.

The rearrangement joins TRBV15 to TRBJ2-7; D might be TRBD1 (6 bases). This clonotype originated in a human donor in good health. Sequencing was carried out using PBMCs. CDR3 residues: CATSRDRGISYEQYF. Here the CDR3 DNA reads TGTGCCACCAGCAGAGACAGGGGTATCTCCTACGAGCAGTACTTC.